Described below is a single T cell receptor beta chain sequence and its context. Its antigen is as yet unknown. This sample is part of a study of cytomegalovirus exposure and HLA in healthy donors. The study, taken as a whole, reports: Within a later analysis, the majority of CMV-associated TCR beta chains appeared HLA-restricted. Accurate predictions that matched the HLA-A and HLA-B alleles of most subjects were reportedly made from TCR beta sequences. CMV serostatus was the sole immune exposure data available. Researchers catalogued 160 or so TCR beta chains as cytomegalovirus-associated.

The CDR3 sequence is 13 residues long. Trimming stripped 6 bases from V and 3 bases from J, with 11 bases between. Germline-derived CDR1 and CDR2 are MNHEY and SVGAGI. It was with 60 Vbeta and 13 Jbeta primers that the PCR ran. Some clones are missing from TCRdb's copy, which holds only in-frame ones; the method was immunoSEQ multiplex PCR. The sample carries 90,000 to 150,000 clones, roughly 63% recorded once. This TCR derives from a man aged 40-55 years in good health and CMV-seropositive. The sample comprised PBMCs. The V and J genes are TRBV6-5 and TRBJ1-1; D is possibly TRBD1 (5 bases). The CDR3, as DNA: TGTGCCAGCAGCCCGGACACTTACACTGAAGCTTTCTTT. It codes for CASSPDTYTEAFF.